This T cell receptor (beta chain) originates from a study of CD8 T cells in Susac syndrome. Sequencing of TCR beta, carried out with a high-throughput approach, was applied to CD8+ and CD4+ T cells from the blood. TEMRA cells were FACS-enriched, while CD8+ and CD4+ T cells were negatively isolated. RNA totalling roughly 0.5 to 1 ug underwent reverse transcription with random hexamers. Across 54 Vbeta and 13 Jbeta, immunoSEQ multiplex PCR amplified TCR beta CDR3. TCRdb reanalysed the immunoSEQ multiplex PCR reads using MiXCR and keeps one entry per CDR3 protein. The repertoire holds 210,000 or so distinct CDR3 sequences, with about 94% as singletons. The CDR3 runs to 14 residues. V dropped 1 base and J dropped 5 bases, with 6 bases sitting between them. The V gene's germline CDR1 is SGHAT and CDR2 FQNNGV.

The sequencing sample was made of CD4+ T cells from PBMCs. This TCR was sampled from a human donor with Susac syndrome. The chain combines TRBV11-2 with TRBJ1-6; D gene ambiguous. For the CDR3, the DNA is TGTGCCAGCAGCTTAGCGATAAATAATTCACCCCTCCACTTT. Translated: CASSLAINNSPLHF.